A selection of T cell receptor beta chains follows, all from one sample in a study of blood T cells in healthy people across ages. MiXCR, applied by TCRdb to the 5' RACE reads, yields one record per CDR3 protein. The sample gives hundreds of thousands of distinct CDR3 sequences, approximately 65% of which show up once; around a quarter is in the top ten. The source material was blood. These receptors originate from a man aged 25-45 years in good health. Both conserved end residues are trimmed from each CDR3.

v_gene	len	j_gene	CDR3aa
TRBV7-3	11	TRBJ2-4	ASSSTRTTVQY
TRBV4-3	16	TRBJ1-6	ASSYAGGPSSYNSPLH
TRBV4-2	12	TRBJ2-7	ASSQDLGSYEQY
TRBV20-1	10	TRBJ2-7	SASWAAVEQY
TRBV20-1	12	TRBJ2-3	TGPAGLSSDTQY
TRBV4-3	12	TRBJ2-7	ASSQGTGVYEQY
TRBV6-6	13	TRBJ2-1	ASSYSTPGYNEQF
TRBV20-1	10	TRBJ1-1	RGTGGGTEAF
TRBV9	14	TRBJ2-1	ASSVGGGGSHNEQF
TRBV3-1	13	TRBJ2-3	ASSQDLSITDTQY
TRBV6-5	15	TRBJ1-2	ASSYSTGYAVNYGYT
TRBV7-9	13	-	ASSWGQGAIYEQY
TRBV25-1	10	TRBJ1-2	ASSETLRGYT
TRBV4-3	12	TRBJ2-5	ASSQAVGGETQY
TRBV7-2	14	TRBJ2-3	ASSFHLADLTDTQY
TRBV20-1	11	TRBJ1-5	SLPSAPNQPQH
TRBV4-3	12	TRBJ2-3	ASIAGRGTDTQY
TRBV7-2	14	TRBJ2-5	ASSLVATGTSGEQY
TRBV29-1	13	TRBJ2-5	SVEDSGGAGETQY
TRBV7-3	11	TRBJ2-1	ASSSTRYNEQF
TRBV20-1	14	TRBJ2-1	SARADGTSGYNEQF
TRBV10-3	12	TRBJ2-7	AISSGTPSYEQY
TRBV4-3	12	TRBJ2-7	ASSPQQSLYEQY
TRBV7-2	11	TRBJ1-6	ASNGRGLSPLH